This TCR beta chain emerged from a study of monozygotic twins with inflammatory bowel disease (dated by TCRdb to the late 2010s). Context from the whole study: In total, approximately 28 monozygotic twin pairs made up the full study: 19 Danish pairs, all IBD-discordant, plus nine German pairs, of which four were IBD-concordant and five were IBD-discordant. Within discordant pairs, disease-associated traits were sought mainly by comparing IBD patients with their genetically identical healthy co-twins. Each individual had, on average, about 151 000 unique TCRalpha sequences and 181 000 unique TCRbeta sequences available for analysis. Overall results and qualifications from the work: Repertoire similarity did not differ between concordant and discordant twins, possibly due to limited statistical power. Measured by the inverse Simpson index, TCRbeta repertoire diversity was lower in IBD patients than in their healthy co-twins. Distinction between different T cell subtypes could not be achieved in the analysis. Because patients received different immunosuppressive treatments, the repertoires may have picked up extra background noise and variability between individuals. Fewer clonotypes were shared with other individuals by IBD patients than by healthy twins, most markedly in patients showing signs of disease activity. No single strong signal or clonotype linked to IBD turned up in the results, so the idea that one exists was not supported.

Remarks on this clonotype: Its recognized antigen is unknown.

From each donor, a roughly 2.5 ml peripheral blood sample was drawn into PAXgene tubes and stored at -80 degrees C. Without any T cell sorting, total RNA was extracted from whole blood using the PAXgene blood miRNA kit on an automated QIAcube. Peripheral blood from monozygotic twin pairs concordant or discordant for inflammatory bowel disease was subjected to deep TCRalpha and TCRbeta repertoire profiling with unique molecular barcoding. Smoking habits were recorded for all twin pairs, with individuals classified as current, former or never smokers. From its cysteine to its phenylalanine, the CDR3 spans 15 amino acids. No DNA is recorded. Via the germline V gene, CDR1 is SGHAT and CDR2 FQNNGV. Libraries were prepared through 5' RACE. For each TCR library, 3,000 to 4,000 ng of total RNA was used. cDNA was synthesized with SMARTScribe reverse transcriptase in eight separate reactions per sample. During cDNA synthesis, template switching was used to introduce unique molecular identifiers that contained a 6-nucleotide sample barcode. TCRalpha and TCRbeta cDNA was amplified in two nested PCRs of roughly 16 and 10 cycles, and bead purification was carried out after each PCR. Before amplification, the cDNA was both treated with uracil DNA-glycosylase and purified with the QIAquick PCR purification kit. In the second PCR, Illumina TruSeq-compatible adapters and sample-specific barcodes were added. TapeStation and Qubit were used to check library quality and concentration, and 5 ng of each library went into the pool. Pooled libraries were sequenced on an Illumina HiSeq2500 single-index Rapid Run with 2 x 100 bp reads and custom sequencing primers. For the original study's pipeline: MiGEC version 1.2.6 was used for UMI-based consensus assembly to correct PCR and sequencing errors. MiXCR version 2.1.1 handled V(D)J alignment, clonotype assembly and CDR3 extraction. To normalise gene usage, clonotype sharing and MAIT/NKT TCR abundance, the top 1000, 10 000 and 20 000 clonotypes in each sample were analysed. Diversity was computed as the inverse Simpson index with the vegan R package after downsampling to 27 000 UMIs. Statistical testing used paired Mann-Whitney U tests on the discordant twin pairs and applied Benjamini-Hochberg correction for multiple testing. After the reads were reprocessed by TCRdb, one entry was made per CDR3 protein sequence, with no DNA. The V and J calls and clone size come from TCRdb's table, not from the authors' own analysis. The sample has about 450,000 distinct CDR3 sequences on record. 2% to 2.5% of the sample is taken by the ten largest.

The TCR was taken from a human donor with ulcerative colitis or Crohn's disease, or a healthy co-twin of an affected twin (not recorded which). Sequencing was carried out using blood. Here the chain combines TRBV11-2 and TRBJ1-1. The CDR3 protein sequence reads: CASSLGATVNTEAFF.